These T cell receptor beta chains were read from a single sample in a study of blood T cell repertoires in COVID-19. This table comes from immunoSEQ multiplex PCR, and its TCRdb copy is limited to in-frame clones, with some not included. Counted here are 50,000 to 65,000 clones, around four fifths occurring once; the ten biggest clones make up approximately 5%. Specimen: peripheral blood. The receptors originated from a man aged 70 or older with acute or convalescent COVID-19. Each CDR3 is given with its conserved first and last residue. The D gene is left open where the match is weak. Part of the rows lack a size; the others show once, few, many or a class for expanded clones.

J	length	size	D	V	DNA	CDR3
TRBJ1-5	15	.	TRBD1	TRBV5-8	TGTGCCAGCAGACCCAGGACAGGGGGCGGACAGCCCCAGCATTTT	CASRPRTGGGQPQHF
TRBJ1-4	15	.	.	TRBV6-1	TGTGCCAGCAGTGAAGCATTCGGGGGGGGAGAAAAACTGTTTTTT	CASSEAFGGGEKLFF
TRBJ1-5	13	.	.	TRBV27	TGTGCCAGCAGTTCCCCATTCAATCAGCCCCAGCATTTT	CASSSPFNQPQHF
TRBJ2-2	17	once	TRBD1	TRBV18	TGTGCCAGCTCATCCTCCGGACAGGGCTCGAACACCGGGGAGCTGTTTTTT	CASSSSGQGSNTGELFF
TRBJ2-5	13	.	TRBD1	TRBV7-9	TGTGCCAGCAGCTTAGGACAGGGGCAGACCCAGTACTTC	CASSLGQGQTQYF
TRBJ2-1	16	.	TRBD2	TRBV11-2	TGTGCCAGCAGCCCGACGACTGGCGGGGGTGATAATGAGCAGTTCTTC	CASSPTTGGGDNEQFF
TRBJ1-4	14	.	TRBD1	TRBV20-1	TGCAGTGCTAGTGGGGGACAGTCTAATGAAAAACTGTTTTTT	CSASGGQSNEKLFF
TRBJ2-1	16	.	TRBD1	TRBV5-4	TGTGCCAGCAGCTGGGGTCTGGGGACAGGGATGAATGAGCAGTTCTTC	CASSWGLGTGMNEQFF
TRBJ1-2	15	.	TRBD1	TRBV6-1	TGTGCCAGCAGTGAAGCGGGACAGGGGTACTATGGCTACACCTTC	CASSEAGQGYYGYTF
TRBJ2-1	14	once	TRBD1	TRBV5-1	TGCGCCAGCAGCCTCCCCGGGACAGAAAATGAGCAGTTCTTC	CASSLPGTENEQFF
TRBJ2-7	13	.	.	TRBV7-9	TGTGCCAGCAGCTTAATGGCGGGGTACGAGCAGTACTTC	CASSLMAGYEQYF
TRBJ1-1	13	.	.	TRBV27	TGTGCCAGCAGTGACACACGGGGCACTGAAGCTTTCTTT	CASSDTRGTEAFF
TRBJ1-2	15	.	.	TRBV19	TGTGCCAGTAGTATTCCAGGGGACGGACCTTATGGCTACACCTTC	CASSIPGDGPYGYTF
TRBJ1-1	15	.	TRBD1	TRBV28	TGTGCCAGCAGTCCCTGGGACAGAGAAAACACTGAAGCTTTCTTT	CASSPWDRENTEAFF
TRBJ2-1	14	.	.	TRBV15	TGTGCCACCAGCAGCCACAGGGTCAAGTTTGAGCAGTTCTTC	CATSSHRVKFEQFF
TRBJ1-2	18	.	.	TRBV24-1	TGTGCCACCAGTGACTCCGGTAGTCCGGACAGAGTGAACTATGGCTACACCTTC	CATSDSGSPDRVNYGYTF
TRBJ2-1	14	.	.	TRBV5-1	TGCGCCAGCAGCACACCCCAGGGTGGCAATGAGCAGTTCTTC	CASSTPQGGNEQFF
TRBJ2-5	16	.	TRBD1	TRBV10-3	TGTGCCATCAGTGACATGAGACAGGGGGGAGAAGAGACCCAGTACTTC	CAISDMRQGGEETQYF
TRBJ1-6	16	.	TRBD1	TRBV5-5	TGTGCCAGCAGCTTGTCACAGGGGCTCCGAGATTCACCCCTCCACTTT	CASSLSQGLRDSPLHF
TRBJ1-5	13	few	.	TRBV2	TGTGCCAGCAGAGGACAGCTCCATCAGCCCCAGCATTTT	CASRGQLHQPQHF
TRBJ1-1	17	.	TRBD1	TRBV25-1	TGTGCCAGCAGTGGGGTGGGACAGGGGGTAGTGAACACTGAAGCTTTCTTT	CASSGVGQGVVNTEAFF
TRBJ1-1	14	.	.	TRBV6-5	TGTGCCAGCAGTTACTCGGGCAGTTTCACTGAAGCTTTCTTT	CASSYSGSFTEAFF
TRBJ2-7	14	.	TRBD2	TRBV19	TGTGCCAGTAGTATTCAGGCTAGCGGAAACGAGCAGTACTTC	CASSIQASGNEQYF
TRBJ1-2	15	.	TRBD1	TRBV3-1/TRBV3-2	TGTGCCAGCAGCCAAGGCGGAGGGGGCTACGATGGCTACACCTTC	CASSQGGGGYDGYTF
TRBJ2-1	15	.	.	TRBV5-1	TGCGCCAGCAGCTTGGTAGGTGTAGGCGGCAATGAGCAGTTCTTC	CASSLVGVGGNEQFF
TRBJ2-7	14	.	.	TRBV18	TGTGCCAGCTCATTTTCTTACAACTCCTACGAGCAGTACTTC	CASSFSYNSYEQYF
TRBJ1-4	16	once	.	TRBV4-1	TGCGCCAGCAGCCCATCCCTGGGGGGGAATGGGGAAAAACTGTTTTTT	CASSPSLGGNGEKLFF